This TCR beta chain was sequenced in a study of T cell changes during pregnancy in multiple sclerosis. Germline assignment: CDR1 SNHLY and CDR2 FYNNEI. The CDR3 runs 14 residues. The ends lost 4 bases at V and 5 bases at J; junction bases unmatched: 5. The assay was immunoSEQ multiplex PCR, and TCRdb's table has in-frame clones only and misses some. Of 54,000 or so clones in the sample, 90% to 95% are singletons; the top ten hold roughly 0.35%. This chain joins TRBV2 and TRBJ2-1, with 7 positions matching TRBD2. The TCR sequence derives from a female donor with multiple sclerosis, enrolled in a pregnancy study. Sequences were derived from CD4+ T cells from peripheral blood mononuclear cells, sampled before pregnancy. The CDR3 sequence is CASSVLATHNEQFF. The DNA for the CDR3 is TGTGCCAGCAGTGTACTAGCGACCCACAATGAGCAGTTCTTC. Supplemented by reference TRBV2 and TRBJ2-1, the full variable domain reads EPEVTQTPSHQVTQMGQEVILRCVPISNHLYFYWYRQILGQKVEFLVSFYNNEISEKSEIFDDQFSVERPDGSNFTLKIRSTKLEDSAMYFCASSVLATHNEQFFGPGTRLTVL.